These 12 T cell receptor beta chains share one sample of origin, sequenced in a study of blood T cell repertoires in COVID-19. The protocol was immunoSEQ multiplex PCR, while the TCRdb copy is restricted to in-frame clones and leaves out a portion. Of around 250,000 clones in the sample, about 86% were seen once. The material sequenced was peripheral blood. The receptors derive from a man younger than 30 with active or convalescent COVID-19.

The chain links TRBV29-1 to TRBJ1-6; TRBD1 matches 7 bases. This CDR3 region has 12 residues. Germline V gives CDR1 SQVTM, CDR2 ANQGSEA. V gave up 6 bases and J gave up 5 bases; unmatched junction bases: 1. The DNA for the CDR3 is TGCAGCGTCGGGACAGATAATTCACCCCTCCACTTT. It is translated as CSVGTDNSPLHF.

The chain has TRBV4-3 and TRBJ1-1; 11 nucleotides line up with TRBD1. The CDR3 is 19 amino acids. The V and J ends lost 4 bases and 4 bases, in that order; junction bases with no gene match: 17. The V gene's germline CDR1 is LGHNA and CDR2 YSLEER. CDR3: CASSPNPKRTGGWGTEAFF. CDR3 sequence (DNA): TGCGCCAGCAGCCCCAACCCCAAGAGGACAGGGGGCTGGGGCACTGAAGCTTTCTTT.

In nucleotides, the CDR3 is TGTGCCAGCAGTTTCAGAGGGAGGGAAGATCAGCCCCAGCATTTT. This sequence encodes CASSFRGREDQPQHF. This chain uses TRBV27 with TRBJ1-5; D call uncertain. With 3 bases removed from V and 5 bases from J, the gap between germline ends came to 14 bases. The CDR3 has 15 residues. Germline assignment: CDR1 MNHEY and CDR2 SMNVEV (reference sequence).

The chain couples TRBV28 to TRBJ1-2, with D possibly TRBD1 on 5 matching bases. Per the germline V gene, CDR1 is MDHEN and CDR2 is SYDVKM. V was cut by 3 bases and J by 7 bases, with 18 bases left in between. This CDR3 spans 15 amino acids. CDR3 nucleotide sequence: TGTGCCAGCAGTTTCGGGGCGGGGGTTTATTTTGGCTACACCTTC. This sequence encodes CASSFGAGVYFGYTF.

V and J are TRBV19 and TRBJ1-1; D not resolved. The CDR3 runs to 16 residues. Looked up from germline, CDR1 is LNHDA and CDR2 is SQIVND (reference sequence). V lost 3 bases, J lost 0 bases, and 14 bases lay in between. CDR3 in amino acids: CASSMPRTALNTEAFF. The CDR3 DNA follows: TGTGCCAGTAGTATGCCCAGGACTGCGTTGAACACTGAAGCTTTCTTT.

The chain links TRBV20-1 to TRBJ2-7, with D perhaps matching TRBD2 (6 bases). The CDR3 is 13 amino acids. The germline gives CDR1 DFQATT, CDR2 SNEGSKA (reference sequence). V gave up 3 bases and J gave up 5 bases, with 14 bases separating them. CDR3 nucleotides: TGCAGTGCTAGTGTGGGGACTGGAAACGAGCAGTACTTC. This encodes CSASVGTGNEQYF.

This clone was picked up a small number of times. This chain uses TRBV2 with TRBJ1-2; TRBD1 might be the D (6 bases). V shed 7 bases and J shed 4 bases, with 25 bases lying between them. Germline V gene data show CDR1 as SNHLY and CDR2 as FYNNEI. The CDR3 is made up of 17 amino acids. CDR3 in amino acids: CASTDTAERTASYGYTF. CDR3 sequence (DNA): TGTGCCAGCACCGACACGGCTGAACGGACAGCCTCCTATGGCTACACCTTC. Looking up the rest from reference TRBV2 and TRBJ1-2 gives the full variable domain: EPEVTQTPSHQVTQMGQEVILRCVPISNHLYFYWYRQILGQKVEFLVSFYNNEISEKSEIFDDQFSVERPDGSNFTLKIRSTKLEDSAMYFCASTDTAERTASYGYTFGSGTRLTVV.

This chain links TRBV7-2 with TRBJ2-1; the match to TRBD2 covers 15 bases. Germline CDR1 SGHTA, CDR2 FQGNSA. This CDR3 contains 16 residues. V trimming: 0 bases; J trimming: 9 bases; junction bases outside the gene matches: 3. The CDR3 DNA follows: TGTGCCAGCAGCTTAGCTGGGACTAGCGGGAGGACTGAGCAGTTCTTC. Translating gives CASSLAGTSGRTEQFF.

In its sample, this clone was seen once. V gene TRBV6-5 combines with J gene TRBJ1-5; D is perhaps TRBD1 (5 bases). This CDR3 comprises 15 residues. Per germline, CDR1 MNHEY and CDR2 SVGAGI. The ends were cut back, 6 bases at V and 4 bases at J, with 16 bases in the middle. The CDR3 sequence is CASSARQGQNQPQHF. In nucleotides, the CDR3 is TGTGCCAGCAGCGCCCGACAAGGACAAAATCAGCCCCAGCATTTT.

The chain couples TRBV7-2 to TRBJ2-7, with 10 nucleotides matching TRBD2. This CDR3 is built from 15 residues. Losses at the gene ends were 3 bases for V and 5 bases for J; bases not matched to a gene: 7. Germline CDR1 is SGHTA and CDR2 is FQGNSA. DNA of the CDR3: TGTGCCAGCAGCTTGGTCTCTAGCGGGAGACACGAGCAGTACTTC. Its protein is CASSLVSSGRHEQYF.

The chain combines TRBV5-4 with TRBJ2-3, with D perhaps matching TRBD2 (5 bases). Germline lookup yields CDR1 SGHNT and CDR2 YYREEE (reference sequence). V was shortened by 7 bases and J by 6 bases, with 12 bases between the two germline ends. CDR3 length: 12 residues. This CDR3 is CASGMSGDTQYF. For the CDR3, the DNA is TGTGCCAGCGGGATGTCGGGGGATACGCAGTATTTT.

V is TRBV2 and J is TRBJ2-2; 7 positions match TRBD1. The ends lost 8 bases at V and 2 bases at J; junction bases unmatched: 5. CDR1 and CDR2 from the germline V gene are SNHLY and FYNNEI. The CDR3 is 14 residues long. The CDR3 spells CASRQGDNTGELFF. CDR3 nucleotide sequence: TGTGCCAGCCGGCAGGGGGATAACACCGGGGAGCTGTTTTTT.